This entry is about one TCR beta chain. What it binds is unknown. The sample is drawn from a study of post-analysis software for immune sequencing data. Overall study context: The cohort encompassed relapsing-remitting, secondary progressive and progressive-relapsing multiple sclerosis disease courses.

Built from TCR beta cDNA, the libraries had unique molecular identifiers in them. Input of about 0.9 to 10 million T cells yielded approximately 500,000 cDNA molecules. TCRdb reprocessed the PCR reads with MiXCR, giving one entry per CDR3 protein. The sample includes 650,000 to 850,000 distinct CDR3 sequences, under 70% of them seen just once. Germline values: CDR1 SEHNR, CDR2 FQNEAQ (reference sequence). V shed 4 bases, J shed 2 bases, and the junction held 11 bases outside the gene matches. This CDR3 comprises 16 residues. The study's findings and limits: The normalized Chao1 diversity of multiple sclerosis patients was significantly lower than that of controls. The study found TRBV5-6, TRBV5-1 and TRBV20-1 among 4 or 5 TRBV segments more frequent in patients than controls. When the samples were clustered directly with F measure, those that had been prepared in the same batch showed strong co-clustering.

This receptor was obtained from a girl aged 10-17 years with multiple sclerosis. This chain links TRBV7-9 with TRBJ2-7; 7 positions match TRBD1. Sequencing was done on a sample of blood. The CDR3 spells CASSSGHRGSPYEQYF. The CDR3 nucleotides are TGTGCCAGCAGCTCAGGACACAGGGGTTCGCCCTACGAGCAGTACTTC.